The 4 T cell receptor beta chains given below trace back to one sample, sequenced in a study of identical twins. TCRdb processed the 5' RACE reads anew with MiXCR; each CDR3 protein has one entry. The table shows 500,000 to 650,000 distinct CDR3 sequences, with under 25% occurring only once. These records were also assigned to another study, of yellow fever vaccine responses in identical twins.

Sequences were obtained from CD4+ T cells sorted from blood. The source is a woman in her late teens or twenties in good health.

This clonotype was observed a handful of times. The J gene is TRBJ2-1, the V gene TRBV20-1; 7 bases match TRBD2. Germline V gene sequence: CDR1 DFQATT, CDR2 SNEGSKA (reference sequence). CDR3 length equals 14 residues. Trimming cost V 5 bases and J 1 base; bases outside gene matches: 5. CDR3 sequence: CSALADLSYNEQFF. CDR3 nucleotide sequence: TGCAGTGCTCTAGCGGATCTGTCCTACAATGAGCAGTTCTTC.

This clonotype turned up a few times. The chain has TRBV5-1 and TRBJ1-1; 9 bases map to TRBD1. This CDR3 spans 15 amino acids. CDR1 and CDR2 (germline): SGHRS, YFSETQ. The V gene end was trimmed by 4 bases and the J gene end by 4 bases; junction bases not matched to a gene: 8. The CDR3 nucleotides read TGCGCCAGCAGCGGTCCGGGACAGGGCGGCACTGAAGCTTTCTTT. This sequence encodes CASSGPGQGGTEAFF.

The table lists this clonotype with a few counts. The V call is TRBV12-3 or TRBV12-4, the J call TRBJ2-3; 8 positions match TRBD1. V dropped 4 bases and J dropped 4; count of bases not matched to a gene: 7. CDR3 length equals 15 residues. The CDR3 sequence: CASSWAGGSPDTQYF. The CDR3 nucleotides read TGTGCCAGCAGTTGGGCAGGGGGCTCGCCAGATACGCAGTATTTT.

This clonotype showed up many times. This chain's CDR3 is CASSPGTSRHEQFF. DNA for the CDR3: TGTGCCAGCAGTCCCGGGACTAGCCGCCATGAGCAGTTCTTC. The chain uses TRBV12-3 or TRBV12-4 and TRBJ2-1; 9 bases map to TRBD2. The CDR3 is made up of 14 amino acids. V lost 5 bases to trimming and J lost 8 bases; unmatched junction nucleotides: 7.